This T cell receptor (beta chain) appears in the sequencing data of a study of control samples from healthy donors and cancer patients. The repertoire was sequenced with immunoSEQ multiplex PCR; TCRdb's copy has only in-frame clones and lacks some. Among around 50,000 clones listed, 95% were seen once. The CDR3 has 14 amino acids. From germline, CDR1 is MNHEY and CDR2 SMNVEV (reference sequence). V was clipped by 3 bases and J by 3 bases, with 9 bases between them. V usage is TRBV27 and J usage is TRBJ1-3; D is perhaps TRBD1 (5 bases). The sample was blood. The sequence was obtained from a man aged 30-40 years in good health. The CDR3 DNA reads TGTGCCAGCAGTTTTACAGGTGGTGGAAACACCATATATTTT. Translating gives CASSFTGGGNTIYF.